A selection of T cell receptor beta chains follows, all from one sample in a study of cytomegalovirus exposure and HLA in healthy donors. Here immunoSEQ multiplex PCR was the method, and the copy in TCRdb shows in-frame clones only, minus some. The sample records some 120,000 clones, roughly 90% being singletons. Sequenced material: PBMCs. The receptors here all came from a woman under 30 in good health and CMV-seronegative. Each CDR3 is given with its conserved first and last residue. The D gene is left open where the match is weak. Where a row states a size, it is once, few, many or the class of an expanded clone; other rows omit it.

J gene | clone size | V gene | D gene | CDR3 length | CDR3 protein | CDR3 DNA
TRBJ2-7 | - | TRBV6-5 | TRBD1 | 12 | CASIKQGGEQYF | TGTGCCAGCATCAAACAGGGGGGTGAGCAGTACTTC
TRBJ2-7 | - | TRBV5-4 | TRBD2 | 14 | CASSLEAGGHEQYF | TGTGCCAGCAGCTTGGAGGCGGGAGGACACGAGCAGTACTTC
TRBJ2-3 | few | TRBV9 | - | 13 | CASSILTTDTQYF | TGTGCCAGCAGCATCCTAACCACAGATACGCAGTATTTT
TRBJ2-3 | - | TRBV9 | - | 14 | CASSELISTDTQYF | TGTGCCAGCAGCGAACTCATTAGCACAGATACGCAGTATTTT
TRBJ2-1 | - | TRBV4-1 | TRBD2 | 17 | CASSHNVAGLSYNEQFF | TGCGCCAGCAGCCACAACGTAGCGGGACTATCCTACAATGAGCAGTTCTTC
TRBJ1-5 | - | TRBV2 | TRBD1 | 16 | CASRLQGPYSNQPQHF | TGTGCCAGCCGTCTACAGGGGCCGTATAGCAATCAGCCCCAGCATTTT
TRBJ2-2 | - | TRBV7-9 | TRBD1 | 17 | CASSLAGTGGRTGELFF | TGTGCCAGCAGCTTAGCAGGGACAGGGGGGCGCACCGGGGAGCTGTTTTTT
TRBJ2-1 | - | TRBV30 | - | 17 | CAWSVRLLTPQMNEQFF | TGTGCCTGGAGTGTACGCCTCTTGACTCCGCAAATGAATGAGCAGTTCTTC
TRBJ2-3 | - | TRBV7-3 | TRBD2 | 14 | CASSSSGVVGTQYF | TGTGCCAGCAGCTCTAGCGGGGTCGTAGGTACGCAGTATTTT
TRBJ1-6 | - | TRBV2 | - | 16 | CASSVDSSSYNSPLHF | TGTGCCAGCAGTGTGGACAGCAGCTCCTATAATTCACCCCTCCACTTT
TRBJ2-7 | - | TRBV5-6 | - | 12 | CASSLGQYEQYF | TGTGCCAGCAGCTTGGGACAGTACGAGCAGTACTTC
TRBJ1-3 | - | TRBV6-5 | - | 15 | CASRADRSSGNTIYF | TGTGCCAGCAGGGCCGACAGAAGCTCTGGAAACACCATATATTTT
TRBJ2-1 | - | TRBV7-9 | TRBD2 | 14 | CASSFPGLAGEFFF | TGTGCCAGCAGCTTCCCGGGACTAGCGGGAGAATTCTTCTTC
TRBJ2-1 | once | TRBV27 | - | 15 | CASSLYYRGSNEQFF | TGTGCCAGCAGTTTATACTACCGGGGTTCGAATGAGCAGTTCTTC
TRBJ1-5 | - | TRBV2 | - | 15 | CASPRPAQSNQPQHF | TGTGCCAGCCCTCGCCCGGCACAGTCTAATCAGCCCCAGCATTTT
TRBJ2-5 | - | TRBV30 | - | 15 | CAWSVVTGFQETQYF | TGTGCCTGGAGTGTGGTGACGGGGTTCCAAGAGACCCAGTACTTC
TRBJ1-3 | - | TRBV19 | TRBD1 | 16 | CASSSPGGTAGNTIYF | TGTGCCAGTAGTAGCCCCGGAGGGACAGCTGGAAACACCATATATTTT
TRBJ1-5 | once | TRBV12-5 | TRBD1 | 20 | CASGLGRDRASRPSNQPQHF | TGTGCTAGTGGTTTGGGCCGGGACAGGGCCTCACGCCCTTCTAATCAGCCCCAGCATTTT
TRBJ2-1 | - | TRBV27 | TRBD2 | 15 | CASSLNGGGYNEQFF | TGTGCCAGCAGTTTAAACGGGGGGGGATACAATGAGCAGTTCTTC
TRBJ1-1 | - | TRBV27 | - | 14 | CASSLTQMNTEAFF | TGTGCCAGCAGTTTAACACAGATGAACACTGAAGCTTTCTTT
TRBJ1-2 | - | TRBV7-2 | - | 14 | CASSFYSGDYGYTF | TGTGCCAGCAGCTTTTACTCGGGAGACTATGGCTACACCTTC
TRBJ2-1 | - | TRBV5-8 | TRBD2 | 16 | CASSLGLAGSYNEQFF | TGTGCCAGCAGCTTGGGACTAGCGGGCTCCTACAATGAGCAGTTCTTC
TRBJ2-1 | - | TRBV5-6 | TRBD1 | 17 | CASSYTTRDRQVDEQFF | TGTGCCAGCAGCTACACAACCCGGGACAGACAGGTAGATGAGCAGTTCTTC
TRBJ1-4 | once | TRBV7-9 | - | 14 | CASSSGHTNEKLFF | TGTGCCAGCAGCTCGGGACACACGAATGAAAAACTGTTTTTT
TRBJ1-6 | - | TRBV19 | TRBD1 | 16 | CASSSRTGTYNSPLHF | TGTGCCAGTAGTTCCCGGACAGGTACCTATAATTCACCCCTCCACTTT
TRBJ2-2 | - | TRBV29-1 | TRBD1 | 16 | CSVEGGQGMNTGELFF | TGCAGCGTTGAAGGGGGACAGGGTATGAACACCGGGGAGCTGTTTTTT
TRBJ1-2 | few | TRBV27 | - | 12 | CASREDNYGYTF | TGTGCCAGCAGGGAGGATAACTATGGCTACACCTTC
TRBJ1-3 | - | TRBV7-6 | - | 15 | CASSLEGVAGNTIYF | TGTGCCAGCAGCTTAGAAGGGGTGGCTGGAAACACCATATATTTT
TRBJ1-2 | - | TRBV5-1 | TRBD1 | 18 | CASSPTRDSGPFGYGYTF | TGCGCCAGCAGCCCCACCAGGGACAGCGGCCCCTTTGGGTATGGCTACACCTTC
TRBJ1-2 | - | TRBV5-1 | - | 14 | CASSWGGSSYGYTF | TGCGCCAGCAGCTGGGGAGGGTCCTCGTATGGCTACACCTTC
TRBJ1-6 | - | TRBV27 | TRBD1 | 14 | CASRPRGLGSPLHF | TGTGCCAGCAGGCCCAGGGGGCTCGGATCACCCCTCCACTTT
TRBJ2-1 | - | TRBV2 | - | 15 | CASSENPSSYNEQFF | TGTGCCAGCAGTGAAAATCCTAGCTCCTACAATGAGCAGTTCTTC
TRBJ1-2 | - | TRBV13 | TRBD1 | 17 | CASSLVLGTGLTYGYTF | TGTGCCAGCAGCTTAGTCTTGGGGACAGGCCTTACCTATGGCTACACCTTC
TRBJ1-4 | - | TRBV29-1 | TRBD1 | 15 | CSVGRSGQGVEKLFF | TGCAGCGTTGGCCGCTCGGGACAGGGAGTTGAAAAACTGTTTTTT
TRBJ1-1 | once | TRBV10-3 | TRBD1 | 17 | CAISESQGARANTEAFF | TGTGCCATCAGTGAGTCACAGGGGGCAAGGGCGAACACTGAAGCTTTCTTT
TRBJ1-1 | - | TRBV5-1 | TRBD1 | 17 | CASRASTLGQVNTEAFF | TGCGCCAGCCGCGCGAGCACTCTGGGACAGGTGAACACTGAAGCTTTCTTT
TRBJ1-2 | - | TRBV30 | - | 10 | CASHRGGYTF | TGTGCCTCCCACCGCGGGGGCTACACCTTC
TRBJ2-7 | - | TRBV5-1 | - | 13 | CASSLEGSYEQYF | TGCGCCAGCAGCTTGGAGGGGTCATACGAGCAGTACTTC
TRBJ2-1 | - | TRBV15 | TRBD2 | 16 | CATSRVRTSGANEQFF | TGTGCCACCAGCAGAGTTCGGACTAGCGGGGCCAATGAGCAGTTCTTC
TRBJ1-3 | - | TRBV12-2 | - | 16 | CASPRERQSSGNTIYF | TGTGCAAGTCCTCGAGAAAGACAGAGCTCTGGAAACACCATATATTTT
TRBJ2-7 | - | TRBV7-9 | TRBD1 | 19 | CASSLGRGQGAWGFKDEYF | TGTGCCAGCAGCTTAGGGCGGGGACAGGGGGCGTGGGGATTTAAGGATGAGTACTTC
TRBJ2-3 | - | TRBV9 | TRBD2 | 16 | CASSDGASGNTDTQYF | TGTGCCAGCAGCGACGGGGCTAGCGGGAACACAGATACGCAGTATTTT
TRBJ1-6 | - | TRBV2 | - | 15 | CASSEDGVGNSPLHF | TGTGCCAGCAGTGAAGACGGGGTAGGCAATTCACCCCTCCACTTT
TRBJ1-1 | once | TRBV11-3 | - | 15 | CASSPNRGRDTEAFF | TGTGCCAGCAGCCCTAACCGGGGGAGGGACACTGAAGCTTTCTTT
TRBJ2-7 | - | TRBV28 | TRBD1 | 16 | CASSLSRTGGFYEQYF | TGTGCCAGCAGTCTAAGCCGGACAGGGGGCTTCTACGAGCAGTACTTC
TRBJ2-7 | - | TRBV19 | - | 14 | CASSIGGRSYEQYF | TGTGCCAGTAGTATAGGGGGGCGATCCTACGAGCAGTACTTC
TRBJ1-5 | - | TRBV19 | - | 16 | CASSFQGSKGNQPQHF | TGTGCCAGTAGTTTCCAGGGAAGTAAGGGCAATCAGCCCCAGCATTTT
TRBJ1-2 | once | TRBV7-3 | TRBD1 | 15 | CASSPGPDRDYGYTF | TGTGCCAGCAGCCCCGGACCCGACAGGGACTATGGCTACACCTTC
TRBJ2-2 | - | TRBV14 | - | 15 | CASSIHREGTGELFF | TGTGCCAGCAGCATCCACAGGGAAGGGACCGGGGAGCTGTTTTTT
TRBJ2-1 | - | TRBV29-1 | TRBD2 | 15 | CSVEDSGGTLGEQFF | TGCAGCGTTGAAGACAGCGGGGGGACCCTCGGGGAGCAGTTCTTC
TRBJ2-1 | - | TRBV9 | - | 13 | CASSVQGLNEQFF | TGTGCCAGCAGCGTACAGGGTTTGAATGAGCAGTTCTTC
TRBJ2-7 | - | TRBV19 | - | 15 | CASSPPQGYSYEQYF | TGTGCCAGTAGTCCCCCACAGGGATACTCCTACGAGCAGTACTTC
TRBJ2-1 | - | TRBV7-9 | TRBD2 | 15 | CASIKTSGAQNEQFF | TGTGCCAGCATTAAAACTAGCGGGGCTCAGAATGAGCAGTTCTTC
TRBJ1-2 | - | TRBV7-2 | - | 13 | CASSTGSSYGYTF | TGTGCCAGCAGCACCGGGAGTTCGTATGGCTACACCTTC
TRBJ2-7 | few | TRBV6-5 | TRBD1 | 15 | CASSYSLTGAYEQYF | TGTGCCAGCAGTTACTCCCTGACAGGGGCCTACGAGCAGTACTTC
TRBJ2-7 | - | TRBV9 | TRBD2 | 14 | CASSSGLADYEQYF | TGTGCCAGCAGCTCGGGACTAGCGGACTACGAGCAGTACTTC
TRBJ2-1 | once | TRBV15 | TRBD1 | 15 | CATSGTVLDYNEQFF | TGTGCCACCAGCGGGACAGTTTTGGACTACAATGAGCAGTTCTTC
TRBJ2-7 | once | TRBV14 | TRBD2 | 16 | CASSPISGGSSYEQYF | TGTGCCAGCAGCCCCATTAGCGGGGGGAGCTCCTACGAGCAGTACTTC
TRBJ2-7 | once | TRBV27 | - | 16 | CASSFVRTAISYEQYF | TGTGCCAGCAGTTTTGTCAGGACAGCAATCTCCTACGAGCAGTACTTC
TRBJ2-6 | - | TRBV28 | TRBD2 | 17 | CASSGTSGASGANVLTF | TGTGCCAGCAGTGGGACTAGCGGGGCGTCTGGGGCCAACGTCCTGACTTTC